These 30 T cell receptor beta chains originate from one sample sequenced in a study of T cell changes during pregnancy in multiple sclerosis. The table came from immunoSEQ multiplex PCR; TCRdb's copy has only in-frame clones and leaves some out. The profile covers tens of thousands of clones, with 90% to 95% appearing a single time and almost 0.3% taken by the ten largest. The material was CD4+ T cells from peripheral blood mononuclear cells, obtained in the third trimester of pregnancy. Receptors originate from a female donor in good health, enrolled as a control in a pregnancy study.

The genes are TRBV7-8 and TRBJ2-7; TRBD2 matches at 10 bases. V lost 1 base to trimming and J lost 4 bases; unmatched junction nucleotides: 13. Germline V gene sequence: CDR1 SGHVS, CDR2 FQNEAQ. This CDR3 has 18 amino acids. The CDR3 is CASSLESSGGTSRYEQYF. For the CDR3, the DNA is TGTGCCAGCAGCTTAGAGAGTAGCGGGGGGACTTCCCGGTACGAGCAGTACTTC. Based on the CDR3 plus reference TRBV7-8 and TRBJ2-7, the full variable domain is GAGVSQSPRYKVAKRGQDVALRCDPISGHVSLFWYQQALGQGPEFLTYFQNEAQLDKSGLPSDRFFAERPEGSVSTLKIQRTQQEDSAVYLCASSLESSGGTSRYEQYFGPGTRLTVT.

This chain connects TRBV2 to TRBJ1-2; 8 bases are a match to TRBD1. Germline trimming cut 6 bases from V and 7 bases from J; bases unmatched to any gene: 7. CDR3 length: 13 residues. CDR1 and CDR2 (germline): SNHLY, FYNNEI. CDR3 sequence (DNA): TGTGCCAGCAGCCTGACAGGGGACACTGGCTACACCTTC. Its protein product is CASSLTGDTGYTF. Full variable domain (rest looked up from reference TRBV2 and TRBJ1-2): EPEVTQTPSHQVTQMGQEVILRCVPISNHLYFYWYRQILGQKVEFLVSFYNNEISEKSEIFDDQFSVERPDGSNFTLKIRSTKLEDSAMYFCASSLTGDTGYTFGSGTRLTVV.

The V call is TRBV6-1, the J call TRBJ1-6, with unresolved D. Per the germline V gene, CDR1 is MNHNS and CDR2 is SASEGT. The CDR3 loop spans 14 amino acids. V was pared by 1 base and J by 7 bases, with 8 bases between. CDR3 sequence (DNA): TGTGCCAGCAGTGAAGGGTACTCAAATTCACCCCTCCACTTT. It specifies CASSEGYSNSPLHF.

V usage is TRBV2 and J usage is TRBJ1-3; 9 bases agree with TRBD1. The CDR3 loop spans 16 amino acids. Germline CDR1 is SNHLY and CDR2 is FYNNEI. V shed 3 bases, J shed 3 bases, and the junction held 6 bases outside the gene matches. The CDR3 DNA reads TGTGCCAGCAGTGACCTACAGGGGGCAGATGGAAACACCATATATTTT. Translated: CASSDLQGADGNTIYF.

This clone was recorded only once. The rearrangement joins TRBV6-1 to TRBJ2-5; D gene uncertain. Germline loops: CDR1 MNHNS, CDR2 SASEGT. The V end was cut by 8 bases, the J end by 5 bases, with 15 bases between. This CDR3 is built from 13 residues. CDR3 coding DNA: TGTGCCAGCCGAGGTCGTCAGAGGGAGACCCAGTACTTC. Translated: CASRGRQRETQYF.

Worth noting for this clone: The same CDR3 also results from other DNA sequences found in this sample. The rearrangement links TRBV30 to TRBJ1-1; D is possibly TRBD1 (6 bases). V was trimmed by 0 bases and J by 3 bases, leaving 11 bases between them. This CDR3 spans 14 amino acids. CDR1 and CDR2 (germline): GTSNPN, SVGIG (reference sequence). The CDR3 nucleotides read TGTGCCTGGAGTGTGGTCAGGGGTGACACTGAAGCTTTCTTT. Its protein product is CAWSVVRGDTEAFF.

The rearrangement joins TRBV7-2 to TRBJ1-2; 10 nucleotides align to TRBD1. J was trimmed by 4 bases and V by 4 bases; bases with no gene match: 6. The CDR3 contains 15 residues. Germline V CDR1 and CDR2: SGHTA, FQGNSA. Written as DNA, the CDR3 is TGTGCCAGCAGCTCCGGGACAGGGGCCCTCTATGGCTACACCTTC. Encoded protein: CASSSGTGALYGYTF.

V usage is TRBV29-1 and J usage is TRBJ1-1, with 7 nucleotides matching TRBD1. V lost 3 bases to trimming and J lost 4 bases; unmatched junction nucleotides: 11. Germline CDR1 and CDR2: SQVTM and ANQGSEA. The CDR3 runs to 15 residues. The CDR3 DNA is TGCAGCGTTGATGGTTCAACAGGGGATGGCACTGAAGCTTTCTTT. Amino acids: CSVDGSTGDGTEAFF.

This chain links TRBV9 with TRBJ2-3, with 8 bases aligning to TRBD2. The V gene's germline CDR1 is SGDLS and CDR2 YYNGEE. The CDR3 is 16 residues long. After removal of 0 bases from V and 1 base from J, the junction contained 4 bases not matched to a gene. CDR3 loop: CASSVDNSGGTDTQYF. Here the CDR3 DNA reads TGTGCCAGCAGCGTAGATAATAGCGGGGGCACAGATACGCAGTATTTT.

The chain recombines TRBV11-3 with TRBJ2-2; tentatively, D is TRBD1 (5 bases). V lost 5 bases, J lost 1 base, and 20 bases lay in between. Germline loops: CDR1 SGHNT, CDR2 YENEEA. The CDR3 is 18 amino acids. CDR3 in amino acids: CASSQNKGPGLNTGELFF. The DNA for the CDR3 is TGTGCCAGCAGCCAAAACAAGGGGCCAGGGTTGAACACCGGGGAGCTGTTTTTT. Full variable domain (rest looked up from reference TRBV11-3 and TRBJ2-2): EAGVVQSPRYKIIEKKQPVAFWCNPISGHNTLYWYLQNLGQGPELLIRYENEEAVDDSQLPKDRFSAERLKGVDSTLKIQPAELGDSAVYLCASSQNKGPGLNTGELFFGEGSRLTVL.

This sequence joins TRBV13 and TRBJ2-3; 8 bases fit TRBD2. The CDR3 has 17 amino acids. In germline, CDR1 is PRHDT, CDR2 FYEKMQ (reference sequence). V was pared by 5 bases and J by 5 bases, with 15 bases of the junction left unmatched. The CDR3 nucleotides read TGTGCCAGCAGCCGGGGGGGTCGTCTAGGGATTAGAGATACGCAGTATTTT. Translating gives CASSRGGRLGIRDTQYF.

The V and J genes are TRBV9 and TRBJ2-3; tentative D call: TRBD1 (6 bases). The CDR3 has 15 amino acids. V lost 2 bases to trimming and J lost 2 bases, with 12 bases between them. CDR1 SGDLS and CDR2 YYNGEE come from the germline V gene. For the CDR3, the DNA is TGTGCCAGCAGCGTTGGGGACACACTCACAGATACGCAGTATTTT. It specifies CASSVGDTLTDTQYF.

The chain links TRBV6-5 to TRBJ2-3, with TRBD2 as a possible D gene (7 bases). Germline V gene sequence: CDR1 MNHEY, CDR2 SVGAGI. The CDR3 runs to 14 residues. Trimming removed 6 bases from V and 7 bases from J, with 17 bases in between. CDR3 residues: CASRTSGGQNTQYF. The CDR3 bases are TGTGCCAGCAGGACCTCGGGGGGCCAAAATACGCAGTATTTT.

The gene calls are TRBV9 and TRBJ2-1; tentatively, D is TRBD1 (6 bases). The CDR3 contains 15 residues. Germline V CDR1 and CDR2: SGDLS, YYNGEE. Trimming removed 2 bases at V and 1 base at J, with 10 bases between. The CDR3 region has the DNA TGTGCCAGCAGCGTTGAACAGGGATCCTACAATGAGCAGTTCTTC. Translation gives CASSVEQGSYNEQFF. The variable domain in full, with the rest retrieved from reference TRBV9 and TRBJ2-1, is DSGVTQTPKHLITATGQRVTLRCSPRSGDLSVYWYQQSLDQGLQFLIQYYNGEERAKGNILERFSAQQFPDLHSELNLSSLELGDSALYFCASSVEQGSYNEQFFGPGTRLTVL.

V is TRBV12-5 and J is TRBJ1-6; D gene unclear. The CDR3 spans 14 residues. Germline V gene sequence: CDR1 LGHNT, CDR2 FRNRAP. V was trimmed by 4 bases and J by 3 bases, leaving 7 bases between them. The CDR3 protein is CASGSDIYNSPLHF. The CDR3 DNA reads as TGTGCTAGTGGTTCAGACATCTATAATTCACCCCTCCACTTT. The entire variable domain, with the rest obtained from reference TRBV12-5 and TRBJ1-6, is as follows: DARVTQTPRHKVTEMGQEVTMRCQPILGHNTVFWYRQTMMQGLELLAYFRNRAPLDDSGMPKDRFSAEMPDATLATLKIQPSEPRDSAVYFCASGSDIYNSPLHFGNGTRLTVT.

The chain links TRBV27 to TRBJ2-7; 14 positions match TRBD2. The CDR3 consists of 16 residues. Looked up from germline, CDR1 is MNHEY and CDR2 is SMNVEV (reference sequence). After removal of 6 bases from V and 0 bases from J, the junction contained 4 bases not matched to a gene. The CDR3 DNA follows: TGTGCCAGCAGCCTAGGACTAGCGGGGGGCTCCTACGAGCAGTACTTC. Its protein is CASSLGLAGGSYEQYF.

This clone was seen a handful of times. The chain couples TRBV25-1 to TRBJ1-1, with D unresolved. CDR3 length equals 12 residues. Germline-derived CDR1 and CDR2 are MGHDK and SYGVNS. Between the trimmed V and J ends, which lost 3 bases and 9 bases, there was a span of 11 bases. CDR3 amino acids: CASSDPLTQAFF. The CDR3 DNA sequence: TGTGCCAGCAGTGATCCGTTGACTCAAGCTTTCTTT. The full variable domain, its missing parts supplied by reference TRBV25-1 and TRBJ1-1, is EADIYQTPRYLVIGTGKKITLECSQTMGHDKMYWYQQDPGMELHLIHYSYGVNSTEKGDLSSESTVSRIRTEHFPLTLESARPSHTSQYLCASSDPLTQAFFGQGTRLTVV.

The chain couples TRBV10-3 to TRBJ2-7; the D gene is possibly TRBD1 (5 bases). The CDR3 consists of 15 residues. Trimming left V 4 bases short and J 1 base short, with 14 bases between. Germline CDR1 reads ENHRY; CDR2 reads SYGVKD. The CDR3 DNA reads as TGTGCCATCAGTGTGGTCGCAGGGTCTTCCTACGAGCAGTACTTC. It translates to CAISVVAGSSYEQYF.

CDR3 sequence: CAWSLWGGAGANVLTF. CDR3 nucleotide sequence: TGTGCCTGGAGCCTCTGGGGAGGCGCTGGGGCCAACGTCCTGACTTTC. The rearrangement joins TRBV30 to TRBJ2-6, with D possibly matching TRBD2 (6 bases). CDR1 and CDR2 from the germline V gene are GTSNPN and SVGIG (reference sequence). V was pared by 3 bases and J by 2 bases, with 14 bases between. The CDR3 spans 16 residues.

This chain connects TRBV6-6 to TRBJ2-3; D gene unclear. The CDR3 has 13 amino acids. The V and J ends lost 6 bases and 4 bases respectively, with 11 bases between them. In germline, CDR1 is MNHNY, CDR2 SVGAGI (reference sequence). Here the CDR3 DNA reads TGTGCCAGCAGCTTCCCGGTATCAGATACGCAGTATTTT. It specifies CASSFPVSDTQYF.

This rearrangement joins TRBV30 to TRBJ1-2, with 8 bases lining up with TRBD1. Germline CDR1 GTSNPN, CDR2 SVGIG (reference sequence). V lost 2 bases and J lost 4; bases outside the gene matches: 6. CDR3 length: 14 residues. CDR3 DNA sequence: TGTGCCTGGAGTCTAACAGGGGGAATCTATGGCTACACCTTC. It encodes CAWSLTGGIYGYTF.

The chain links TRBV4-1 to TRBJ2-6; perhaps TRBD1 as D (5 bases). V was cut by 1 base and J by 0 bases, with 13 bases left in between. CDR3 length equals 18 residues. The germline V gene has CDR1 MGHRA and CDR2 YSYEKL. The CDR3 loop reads CASSQGGSFGSGANVLTF. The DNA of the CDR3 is TGCGCCAGCAGCCAAGGGGGCAGTTTCGGCTCTGGGGCCAACGTCCTGACTTTC.

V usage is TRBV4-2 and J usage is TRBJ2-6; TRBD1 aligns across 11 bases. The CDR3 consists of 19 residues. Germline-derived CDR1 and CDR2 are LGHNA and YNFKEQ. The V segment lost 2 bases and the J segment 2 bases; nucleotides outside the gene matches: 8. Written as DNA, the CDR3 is TGTGCCAGCAGCCAACCGGGGGGGACAGGGGGTCCTGGGGCCAACGTCCTGACTTTC. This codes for CASSQPGGTGGPGANVLTF.

Here the CDR3 DNA reads TGTGCCAGCACCTACGCCGGGACAATTAACACTGAAGCTTTCTTT. Its protein is CASTYAGTINTEAFF. The chain recombines TRBV6-5 with TRBJ1-1; D perhaps matches TRBD1 (6 bases). Trimming removed 7 bases at V and 2 bases at J, with 17 bases between. The CDR3 sequence is 15 residues long. CDR1 MNHEY and CDR2 SVGAGI come from the germline V gene.

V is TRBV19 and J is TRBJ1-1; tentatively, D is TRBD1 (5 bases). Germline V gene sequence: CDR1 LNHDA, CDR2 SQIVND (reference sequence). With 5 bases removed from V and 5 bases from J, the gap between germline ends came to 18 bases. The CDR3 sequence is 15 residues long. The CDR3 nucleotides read TGTGCCAGTAGTTCCCCAGCGGGGCTGGGAACTGAAGCTTTCTTT. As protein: CASSSPAGLGTEAFF.

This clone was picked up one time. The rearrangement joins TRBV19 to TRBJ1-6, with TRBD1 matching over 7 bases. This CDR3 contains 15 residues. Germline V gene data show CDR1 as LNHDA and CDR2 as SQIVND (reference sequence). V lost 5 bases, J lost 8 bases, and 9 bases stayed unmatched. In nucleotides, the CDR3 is TGTGCCAGTAGTGCGTCGGGACAGTTATATTCACCCCTCCACTTT. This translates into CASSASGQLYSPLHF.

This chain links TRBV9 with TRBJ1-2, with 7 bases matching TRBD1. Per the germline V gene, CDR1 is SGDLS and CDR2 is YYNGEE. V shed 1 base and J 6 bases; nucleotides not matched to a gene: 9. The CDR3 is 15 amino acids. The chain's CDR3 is CASSVSRDSIHGYTF. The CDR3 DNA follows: TGTGCCAGCAGCGTAAGCAGGGACAGCATCCATGGCTACACCTTC.

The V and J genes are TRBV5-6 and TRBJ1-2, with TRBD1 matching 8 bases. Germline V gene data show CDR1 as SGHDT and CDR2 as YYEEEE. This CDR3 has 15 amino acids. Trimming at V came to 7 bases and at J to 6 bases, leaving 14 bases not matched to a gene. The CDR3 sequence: CASASFNRGTDGYTF. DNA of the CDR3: TGTGCCAGCGCATCCTTTAACAGGGGGACCGATGGCTACACCTTC.

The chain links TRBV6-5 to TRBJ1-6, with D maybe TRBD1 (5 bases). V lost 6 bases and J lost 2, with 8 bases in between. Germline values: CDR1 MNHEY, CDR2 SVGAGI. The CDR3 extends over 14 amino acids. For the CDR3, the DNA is TGTGCCAGCAGGGACACCACCTATAATTCACCCCTCCACTTT. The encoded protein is CASRDTTYNSPLHF.

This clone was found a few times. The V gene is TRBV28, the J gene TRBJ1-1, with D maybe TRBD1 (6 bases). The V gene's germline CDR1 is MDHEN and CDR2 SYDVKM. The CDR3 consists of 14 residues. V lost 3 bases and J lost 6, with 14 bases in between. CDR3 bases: TGTGCCAGCAGTTTCCCCCCGACAGGCGCTGAAGCTTTCTTT. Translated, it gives CASSFPPTGAEAFF.